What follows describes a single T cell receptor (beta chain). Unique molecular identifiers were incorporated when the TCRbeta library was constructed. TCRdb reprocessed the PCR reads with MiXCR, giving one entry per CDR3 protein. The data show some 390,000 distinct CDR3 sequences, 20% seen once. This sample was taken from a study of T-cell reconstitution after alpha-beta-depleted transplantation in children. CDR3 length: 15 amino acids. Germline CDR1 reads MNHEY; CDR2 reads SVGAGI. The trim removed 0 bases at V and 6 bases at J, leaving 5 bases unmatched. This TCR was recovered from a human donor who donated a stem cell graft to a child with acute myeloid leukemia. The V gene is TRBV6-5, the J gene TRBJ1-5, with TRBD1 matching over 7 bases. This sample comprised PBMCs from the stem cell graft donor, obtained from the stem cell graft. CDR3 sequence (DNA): TGTGCCAGCAGTTACTCTGACAGGGTACGTCAGCCCCAGCATTTT. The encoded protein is CASSYSDRVRQPQHF.